A selection of T cell receptor beta chains follows, all from one sample in a study of blood T cell repertoires in COVID-19. Measured with immunoSEQ multiplex PCR; TCRdb has only the in-frame clones, and not every one. The sample includes 60,000 or so clones, roughly 72% of them seen just once. The sample taken for sequencing was peripheral blood. The source is a woman aged 50 to 60 with active or convalescent COVID-19. Both conserved end residues are trimmed from each CDR3. The size field is filled for only some rows; it gives once, few, many or a size class.

. | TRBJ1-2 | TRBV7-3 | ASSPSGTGTFGYT
once | TRBJ1-1 | TRBV6-6 | ASSYSTPEAF
. | TRBJ2-7 | TRBV6-6 | ASSEGQLPYEQY
few | TRBJ1-2 | TRBV7-3 | ASSLQVLWRVYGYT
. | TRBJ1-2 | TRBV19 | ASSIGTGGYRYT
. | TRBJ1-1 | TRBV18 | ASSPQGPYTEAF
. | TRBJ2-2 | TRBV4-2 | ASKESGRSAGELF
few | TRBJ2-5 | TRBV25-1 | ASSESAGAGETQY
few | TRBJ2-1 | TRBV20-1 | SASRLWGADNEQF
. | TRBJ2-2 | TRBV27 | ASREDSITGELF
few | TRBJ2-3 | TRBV6-1 | ASSEGPTQY
. | TRBJ2-5 | TRBV7-6 | ASSPLAGMIETQY
. | TRBJ1-2 | TRBV13 | ASSLGTGTGAYGYT
. | TRBJ2-3 | TRBV2 | ASSGGTSGKAPDTQY
. | TRBJ2-2 | TRBV25-1 | ASSDGTGGGEVTGELF
. | TRBJ2-2 | TRBV10-3 | AISETGGNTGELF
. | TRBJ2-7 | TRBV5-4 | ASSLEIAGREQY
. | TRBJ2-1 | TRBV14 | ASSRPLGRRRGYNEQF
. | TRBJ2-7 | TRBV27 | ASRNYRGRSYEQY
. | TRBJ1-2 | TRBV30 | AWSALGPAGGYT
. | TRBJ2-2 | TRBV29-1 | SARTGTGELF
. | TRBJ2-3 | TRBV7-9 | ASSPRTSQFYFTQY
. | TRBJ2-7 | TRBV3-1/TRBV3-2 | ASSQGTGGEQY
. | TRBJ1-5 | TRBV6-6 | ASSGEGAQH
. | TRBJ2-1 | TRBV3-1/TRBV3-2 | ASSAWDRGSYNEQF
. | TRBJ1-2 | TRBV7-9 | ASSLAGTANYGYT
. | TRBJ2-4 | TRBV19 | ASSIPDRNIQY
. | TRBJ2-6 | TRBV30 | AWSRTGLSGANVLT
. | TRBJ1-2 | TRBV7-2 | ASSSGQGSLNGYT
. | TRBJ2-7 | TRBV7-2 | ASSSSRGAVGHEQY
. | TRBJ1-2 | TRBV6-5 | ASLKTTVVGYT
. | TRBJ2-1 | TRBV5-8 | ASSFLASQNNEQF
. | TRBJ2-1 | TRBV7-2 | ASSPRTSGSIEQF
. | TRBJ2-7 | TRBV6-2/TRBV6-3 | ASSLASGPYEQY
few | TRBJ2-1 | TRBV7-2 | ASSFLSGYNEQF
. | TRBJ1-1 | TRBV6-6 | ASSYGQLSAF
. | TRBJ1-5 | TRBV30 | AWSLDSHNQPQH
. | TRBJ1-2 | TRBV19 | AVGGGVGYGYT
. | TRBJ1-2 | TRBV27 | ASSRNPYNYGYT
medium-sized | TRBJ1-1 | TRBV2 | ASSDDTTGLNTEAF
few | TRBJ1-3 | TRBV19 | ASSTDRGQWENTIY
. | TRBJ1-1 | TRBV24-1 | ATSDGTGGRAF
. | TRBJ1-1 | TRBV2 | ASSLDRLNTEAF
. | TRBJ1-6 | TRBV7-9 | ASSYSTSPLH
once | TRBJ1-1 | TRBV7-2 | ASSLVRDTEAF
once | TRBJ1-1 | TRBV4-3 | ASSQEMRTEAF
. | TRBJ1-6 | TRBV11-2 | ASSLGTGGGSPLH
. | TRBJ2-1 | TRBV3-1/TRBV3-2 | ASSQELKGLAGGIGFDEQF
. | TRBJ1-2 | TRBV19 | ASSISAATGPGGYT
. | TRBJ2-5 | TRBV9 | ASSRDRGGETQY
. | TRBJ1-5 | TRBV2 | ASSGLAGNQPQH
. | TRBJ1-2 | TRBV28 | ASRKEKGYT
. | TRBJ1-1 | TRBV7-2 | ASSLGTANTEAF
once | TRBJ1-6 | TRBV6-2/TRBV6-3 | ASSRDRNSPLH